A single TCR beta chain is shown here with its context. The data belong to a study of T cell responses to AZD1222 COVID-19 vaccine. The CDR3 contains 14 residues. Germline V gene lookup returns CDR1 MNHEY and CDR2 SMNVEV (reference sequence). V dropped 5 bases and J dropped 2 bases, with 10 bases sitting between them. Only in-frame clones appear in the TCRdb table, and some are missing; sequencing was by immunoSEQ multiplex PCR. The table has around 190,000 clones, just over 90% seen once. This receptor was taken from an adult who received the AZD1222 COVID-19 vaccine. The chain has TRBV27 and TRBJ2-4, with D possibly matching TRBD1 (6 bases). This specimen was peripheral blood, taken 28 days after the second AZD1222 dose. The CDR3 coding sequence is TGTGCCAGCAGTCCGGACAGCCCCAAAAACATTCAGTACTTC. Protein: CASSPDSPKNIQYF.